The sequence of this TCR beta chain was determined in a study of CD8 T cells in ankylosing spondylitis. A remark on this clonotype: Its antigen remains unidentified.

CDR1 is MNHNS and CDR2 is SASEGT in the germline V gene. CDR3 length equals 17 residues. V shed 5 bases, J shed 5 bases, and the junction held 10 bases outside the gene matches. Whole-study results and caveats: It appeared that ankylosing spondylitis blood was characterized by a TCR beta motif of about eight highly homologous variants. Previous work reported some of these motif variants in the synovial fluid and blood of reactive arthritis. Disease-linked clones proved CD8+ and comparatively uncommon in peripheral blood. Clones tied to disease were said to be significantly enriched in matched ankylosing spondylitis synovial fluid.

Using quantitative 5'-RACE with molecular barcodes, the authors made TCR beta libraries. TCRdb itself ran the 5' RACE reads through MiXCR, one entry per CDR3 protein. The top ten clones hold around a fifth of a sample with over 600,000 distinct CDR3 sequences, around 20% of them seen once. Material: blood, either unsorted or a sorted T cell fraction (not recorded which). This TCR derives from a male donor with ankylosing spondylitis. The rearrangement joins TRBV6-1 to TRBJ2-1, with 12 bases identical to TRBD2. CDR3 sequence (DNA): TGTGCCAGCAGTAGAGGGACTAGCGGGCGTGGGGACAATGAGCAGTTCTTC. It encodes CASSRGTSGRGDNEQFF.